These 9 T cell receptor beta chains share one sample of origin, sequenced in a study of T cell responses to AZD1222 COVID-19 vaccine. Clones were read by immunoSEQ multiplex PCR, and TCRdb kept only the in-frame ones, dropping some. Of some 42,000 clones listed, over 70% were seen once; the top ten hold over 15%. The specimen was peripheral blood, collected 28 days after the second AZD1222 dose. The receptors originated from an adult who received the AZD1222 COVID-19 vaccine.

This rearrangement joins TRBV23-1 to TRBJ2-5, with D possibly TRBD1 on 6 matching bases. TRBV23-1 belongs to the ORF category, with a function that is uncertain. The CDR3 covers 13 residues. V dropped 8 bases and J dropped 4 bases, with 14 bases sitting between them. This CDR3 reads CASSLLGGETQYF. In nucleotides, the CDR3 is TGCGCCAGCTCCCTGTTAGGGGGAGAGACCCAGTACTTC.

The genes are TRBV29-1 and TRBJ1-2, with TRBD1 matching over 7 bases. The germline V gene encodes CDR1 SQVTM and CDR2 ANQGSEA. V lost 7 bases, J lost 0 bases, and 5 bases stayed unmatched. The CDR3 length is 13 residues. The CDR3, as DNA: TGCAGCGGGGGGACAGTTGCTAACTATGGCTACACCTTC. It is translated as CSGGTVANYGYTF.

V gene TRBV19 combines with J gene TRBJ2-5; either TRBD1 or TRBD2 may fit D (5 bases each). The CDR3 loop spans 13 amino acids. Germline loops: CDR1 LNHDA, CDR2 SQIVND (reference sequence). Trimming took 0 bases from V and 4 from J, leaving 6 bases between them. As DNA, the CDR3 is TGTGCCAGTAGTATAGATGGGGGAGAGACCCAGTACTTC. Translating gives CASSIDGGETQYF.

The rearrangement uses TRBV9 and TRBJ2-2; unclear D gene. Trimming took off 3 bases at V and 7 bases at J, with 19 bases between the two ends. CDR3 length: 16 residues. Germline CDR1 SGDLS, CDR2 YYNGEE. The CDR3 nucleotides read TGTGCCAGCAGCGATCTATCGGACGCGCTAGTCGGGGAGCTGTTTTTT. Encoded protein: CASSDLSDALVGELFF.

The chain recombines TRBV30 with TRBJ1-5; maybe TRBD1 (5 bases). This CDR3 comprises 13 residues. Trimming cost V 2 bases and J 6 bases, with 11 bases left between them. Germline CDR1 reads GTSNPN; CDR2 reads SVGIG (reference sequence). CDR3 sequence: CAWSPRVGQPQHF. The CDR3 DNA sequence: TGTGCCTGGAGTCCCAGGGTTGGTCAGCCCCAGCATTTT. The full variable domain, rest sourced from reference TRBV30 and TRBJ1-5, is SQTIHQWPATLVQPVGSPLSLECTVEGTSNPNLYWYRQAAGRGLQLLFYSVGIGQISSEVPQNLSASRPQDRQFILSSKKLLLSDSGFYLCAWSPRVGQPQHFGDGTRLSIL.

The chain joins TRBV19 to TRBJ2-7, with 11 bases matching TRBD2. V gave up 6 bases and J gave up 6 bases; unmatched junction bases: 7. Germline CDR1 reads LNHDA; CDR2 reads SQIVND (reference sequence). This CDR3 has 14 residues. The CDR3 protein is CASSPGLAAGEQYF. The CDR3 DNA reads TGTGCCAGTAGCCCGGGACTAGCGGCGGGCGAGCAGTACTTC.

V and J are TRBV7-3 and TRBJ2-1; no clear D. Germline V gene data show CDR1 as SGHTA and CDR2 as FQGTGA. The V and J ends lost 5 bases and 5 bases respectively, with 7 bases between them. The CDR3 sequence is 12 residues long. In DNA, the CDR3 is TGTGCCAGCAGCACTTCTGACAATGAGCAGTTCTTC. Translated: CASSTSDNEQFF.

The chain has TRBV9 and TRBJ1-6, with D uncertain. Trimming stripped 0 bases from V and 0 bases from J, with 4 bases between. The CDR3 runs to 15 residues. Per the germline V gene, CDR1 is SGDLS and CDR2 is YYNGEE. The DNA of the CDR3 is TGTGCCAGCAGCGTAGAAAGCTCCTATAATTCACCCCTCCACTTT. Protein sequence: CASSVESSYNSPLHF.

The chain recombines TRBV7-8 with TRBJ1-1; 12 nucleotides agree with TRBD1. Germline V gene lookup returns CDR1 SGHVS and CDR2 FQNEAQ. J gave up 4 bases and V 4 bases, and 19 bases lay outside the gene matches. This CDR3 has 20 residues. The CDR3 DNA reads as TGTGCCAGCAGCTCAGCTTTATCCGGGACAGGGGGCGCCGTTAGCACTGAAGCTTTCTTT. It specifies CASSSALSGTGGAVSTEAFF.